This TCR beta chain was recovered during a study of T-cell memory formation after mild COVID-19. Broader study findings: The authors left the SARS-CoV-2 specificity of second-wave clones peaking on day 37 unconfirmed. Prior to infection, memory already included some responding clones, suggesting cross-reactive memory joined.

TCRdb itself ran the 5' RACE reads through MiXCR, one entry per CDR3 protein. The data contain some 290,000 distinct CDR3 sequences, around 15% of them singletons. This clonotype was counted only a few times. Its antigen is still unknown. The sequencing input was PBMCs or a T cell subset sorted from them (not recorded which). This TCR was sampled from a man younger than 30 who had mild COVID-19 (a few samples of this study predate the infection). Cell type and time point are not known.

CDR3 bases: TGTGCCAGCAGCCAAGGGACTGGTTTAAATGGAAACACCATATATTTT. Translating it yields CASSQGTGLNGNTIYF. The genes are TRBV16 and TRBJ1-3, with D perhaps matching TRBD1 (5 bases). This CDR3 has 16 residues. The V gene's germline CDR1 is KGHSY and CDR2 FQNENV. V was trimmed by 2 bases and J by 3 bases, leaving 14 bases between them.